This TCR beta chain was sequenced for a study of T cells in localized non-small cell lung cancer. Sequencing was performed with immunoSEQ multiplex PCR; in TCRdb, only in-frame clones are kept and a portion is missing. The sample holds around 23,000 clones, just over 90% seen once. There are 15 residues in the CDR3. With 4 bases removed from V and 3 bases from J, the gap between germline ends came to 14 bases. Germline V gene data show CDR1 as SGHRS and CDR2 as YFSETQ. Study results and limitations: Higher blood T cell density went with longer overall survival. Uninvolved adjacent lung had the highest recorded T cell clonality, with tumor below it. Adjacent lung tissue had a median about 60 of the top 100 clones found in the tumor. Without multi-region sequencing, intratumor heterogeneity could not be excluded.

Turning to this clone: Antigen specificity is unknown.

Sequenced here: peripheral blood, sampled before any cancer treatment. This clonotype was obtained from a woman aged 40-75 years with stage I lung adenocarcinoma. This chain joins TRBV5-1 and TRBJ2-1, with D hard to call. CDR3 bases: TGCGCCAGCAGCCTTGGAGTACAGAGCTACAATGAGCAGTTCTTC. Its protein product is CASSLGVQSYNEQFF.